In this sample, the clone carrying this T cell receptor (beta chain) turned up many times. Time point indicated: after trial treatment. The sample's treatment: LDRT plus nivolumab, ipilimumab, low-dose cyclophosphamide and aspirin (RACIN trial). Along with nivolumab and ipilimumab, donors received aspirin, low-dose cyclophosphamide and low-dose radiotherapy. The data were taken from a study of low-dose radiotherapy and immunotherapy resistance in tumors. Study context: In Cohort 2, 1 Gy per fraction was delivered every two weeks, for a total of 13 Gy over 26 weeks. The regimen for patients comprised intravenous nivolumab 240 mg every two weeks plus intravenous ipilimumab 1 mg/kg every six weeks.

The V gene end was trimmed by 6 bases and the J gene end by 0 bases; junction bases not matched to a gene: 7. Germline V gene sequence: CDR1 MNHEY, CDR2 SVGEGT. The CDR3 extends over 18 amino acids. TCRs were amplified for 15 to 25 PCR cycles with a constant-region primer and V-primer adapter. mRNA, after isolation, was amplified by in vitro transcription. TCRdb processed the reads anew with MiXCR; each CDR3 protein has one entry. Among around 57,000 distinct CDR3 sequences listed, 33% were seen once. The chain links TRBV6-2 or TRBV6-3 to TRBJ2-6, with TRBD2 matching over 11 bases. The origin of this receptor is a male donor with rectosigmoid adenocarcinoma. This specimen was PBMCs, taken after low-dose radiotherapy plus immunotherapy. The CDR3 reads CASRQSTSGISGANVLTF. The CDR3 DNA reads TGTGCCAGCAGGCAGTCGACTAGCGGGATCTCTGGGGCCAACGTCCTGACTTTC.